What follows are 19 T cell receptor beta chains derived from one specimen sequenced in a study of glioma-infiltrating T cells after dendritic cell vaccination. Time point specified: after dendritic cell vaccination, including at tumor progression/relapse. Some clones are missing from TCRdb's copy, which holds only in-frame ones; the method was immunoSEQ multiplex PCR. This table has some 10,000 clones, 81% appearing once. Sequencing used blood, obtained after dendritic cell vaccination. The receptors stem from a human donor with glioblastoma.

V gene TRBV25-1 combines with J gene TRBJ2-1, with D possibly being TRBD2 (6 bases). V was pared by 5 bases and J by 5 bases, with 10 bases between. CDR1 is MGHDK and CDR2 is SYGVNS in the germline V gene. The length of the CDR3 is 13 residues. The CDR3 DNA reads TGTGCCAGCAGTCCGGGACTCCACAATGAGCAGTTCTTC. It yields the protein CASSPGLHNEQFF. Filled out from reference TRBV25-1 and TRBJ2-1, the complete variable domain reads EADIYQTPRYLVIGTGKKITLECSQTMGHDKMYWYQQDPGMELHLIHYSYGVNSTEKGDLSSESTVSRIRTEHFPLTLESARPSHTSQYLCASSPGLHNEQFFGPGTRLTVL.

The CDR3 loop reads CASSSTGTISYEQYF. CDR3 nucleotide sequence: TGTGCCAGCAGTTCCACCGGGACTATTTCCTACGAGCAGTACTTC. The chain has TRBV28 and TRBJ2-7, with 7 bases fitting TRBD2. CDR1 MDHEN and CDR2 SYDVKM come from the germline V gene. The CDR3 length is 15 residues. With V trimmed by 4 bases and J by 1 base, 7 bases remained unmatched.

The chain carries TRBV27 and TRBJ2-1, with 10 bases that match TRBD2. Per germline, CDR1 MNHEY and CDR2 SMNVEV (reference sequence). Trimming at V came to 5 bases and at J to 0 bases, leaving 10 bases not matched to a gene. CDR3 size: 18 residues. CDR3 DNA: TGTGCCAGCAGTCCCTTTCCCCGACTAGCGGGCTCCTACAATGAGCAGTTCTTC. Protein: CASSPFPRLAGSYNEQFF.

This clone was seen a handful of times. J is TRBJ1-2 and V is TRBV10-3, with TRBD1 matching 7 bases. The CDR3 contains 12 residues. V lost 6 bases to trimming and J lost 5 bases; unmatched junction nucleotides: 3. The germline CDR1 and CDR2 sequences are ENHRY and SYGVKD. CDR3 loop: CAIRGQSYGYTF. CDR3 bases: TGTGCCATCAGGGGACAGTCATATGGCTACACCTTC.

The chain couples TRBV7-2 to TRBJ2-5; D gene unclear. This CDR3 region has 17 residues. The germline V gene has CDR1 SGHTA and CDR2 FQGNSA. The V end was cut by 5 bases, the J end by 4 bases, with 23 bases between. CDR3 DNA: TGTGCCAGCAGCCCCCGAGTTTTTGTGGGCTCCGGAGAGACCCAGTACTTC. It specifies CASSPRVFVGSGETQYF.

The chain is built from TRBV19 and TRBJ1-2; 9 positions agree with TRBD1. The CDR3 spans 15 residues. Germline trimming cut 4 bases from V and 3 bases from J; bases unmatched to any gene: 6. CDR1 is LNHDA, CDR2 SQIVND, per germline (reference sequence). The CDR3 loop reads CASSRRGQGDYGYTF. In DNA, the CDR3 is TGTGCCAGTAGTAGGAGGGGACAGGGAGACTATGGCTACACCTTC.

V is TRBV7-9 and J is TRBJ2-3, with D perhaps matching TRBD2 (5 bases). The V and J ends lost 1 base and 10 bases respectively, with 12 bases between them. The germline gives CDR1 SEHNR, CDR2 FQNEAQ (reference sequence). CDR3 length equals 13 residues. In DNA, the CDR3 is TGTGCCAGCAGCTTAGTACGGACTGACTCGCAGTATTTT. This codes for CASSLVRTDSQYF.

By frequency in the sample, this clone is medium-sized (0.01 to 0.1%). This chain uses TRBV19 with TRBJ2-1; 10 bases are shared with TRBD1. V was clipped by 1 base and J by 6 bases; unmatched bases: 0. Germline V gene data show CDR1 as LNHDA and CDR2 as SQIVND (reference sequence). There are 14 residues in the CDR3. The DNA of the CDR3 is TGTGCCAGTAGTATAGGGACAGGGGGCAATGAGCAGTTCTTC. Translation: CASSIGTGGNEQFF.

The chain combines TRBV13 with TRBJ1-2; TRBD1 matches 8 bases. Germline CDR1 and CDR2: PRHDT and FYEKMQ (reference sequence). Unmatched junction bases numbered 7, after V lost 0 bases and J lost 4 bases. The CDR3 totals 16 residues. The CDR3 coding sequence is TGTGCCAGCAGCTTAGGCTCGGGGACAGGACTCTATGGCTACACCTTC. Its translation: CASSLGSGTGLYGYTF.

This sequence joins TRBV7-3 and TRBJ2-7; TRBD2 is a possible D gene (5 bases). The ends were cut back, 2 bases at V and 7 bases at J, with 9 bases in the middle. From germline, CDR1 is SGHTA and CDR2 FQGTGA. The CDR3 spans 12 residues. This CDR3 reads CASSLSGGEQYF. The CDR3 nucleotides are TGTGCCAGCAGCTTATCCGGCGGGGAGCAGTACTTC. The full variable domain, its missing parts supplied by reference TRBV7-3 and TRBJ2-7, is GAGVSQTPSNKVTEKGKYVELRCDPISGHTALYWYRQSLGQGPEFLIYFQGTGAADDSGLPNDRFFAVRPEGSVSTLKIQRTERGDSAVYLCASSLSGGEQYFGPGTRLTVT.

The chain couples TRBV18 to TRBJ1-3; 12 nucleotides match TRBD1. V was clipped by 3 bases and J by 3 bases; unmatched bases: 3. Germline V CDR1 and CDR2: KGHSH, LQKENI. The CDR3 is 16 residues long. The CDR3 spells CASSPGQGAFGNTIYF. The CDR3 region has the DNA TGTGCCAGCTCACCGGGACAGGGGGCATTTGGAAACACCATATATTTT.

The chain recombines TRBV5-1 with TRBJ2-1; D may correspond to TRBD1 or TRBD2 (5 bases each). The CDR3 spans 15 residues. V dropped 4 bases and J dropped 8 bases, with 19 bases sitting between them. Germline V gene sequence: CDR1 SGHRS, CDR2 YFSETQ. The CDR3 spells CASSMGPLRGDEQFF. CDR3 nucleotide sequence: TGCGCCAGCAGCATGGGACCTCTTAGGGGCGATGAGCAGTTCTTC. Combining the CDR3 with reference TRBV5-1 and TRBJ2-1 gives the whole variable domain KAGVTQTPRYLIKTRGQQVTLSCSPISGHRSVSWYQQTPGQGLQFLFEYFSETQRNKGNFPGRFSGRQFSNSRSEMNVSTLELGDSALYLCASSMGPLRGDEQFFGPGTRLTVL.

The chain uses TRBV11-2 and TRBJ1-1, with D perhaps matching TRBD1 (6 bases). V lost 5 bases and J 3 bases, leaving 16 bases between the germline ends. The CDR3 sequence is 15 residues long. Germline assignment: CDR1 SGHAT and CDR2 FQNNGV. Written as DNA, the CDR3 is TGTGCCAGCAGCCCTCCGGGGGGCGCGGACACTGAAGCTTTCTTT. Translation: CASSPPGGADTEAFF.

This clone appeared once. V is TRBV5-1 and J is TRBJ1-5; the D gene is possibly TRBD1 (6 bases). CDR1 and CDR2 from the germline V gene are SGHRS and YFSETQ. The V end lost 1 base, the J end lost 4 bases, and 12 bases lay between the germline ends. The CDR3 is 15 residues long. The CDR3 here is CASSLTTGSNQPQHF. DNA for the CDR3: TGCGCCAGCAGCTTGACAACAGGGAGTAATCAGCCCCAGCATTTT. The full variable domain, its missing parts supplied by reference TRBV5-1 and TRBJ1-5, is KAGVTQTPRYLIKTRGQQVTLSCSPISGHRSVSWYQQTPGQGLQFLFEYFSETQRNKGNFPGRFSGRQFSNSRSEMNVSTLELGDSALYLCASSLTTGSNQPQHFGDGTRLSIL.

The V gene is TRBV27, the J gene TRBJ2-3; D may be TRBD1 (5 bases). The CDR3 spans 15 residues. Trimming shortened V by 8 bases and J by 3 bases, and 18 bases separated the two germline ends. Germline V gene sequence: CDR1 MNHEY, CDR2 SMNVEV (reference sequence). The CDR3: CASGSYEQVTDTQYF. Written as DNA, the CDR3 is TGTGCCAGCGGATCGTATGAACAGGTTACAGATACGCAGTATTTT.

This chain's CDR3 is CASSQNPGVPGNTIYF. CDR3 nucleotide sequence: TGCGCCAGCAGCCAGAACCCAGGGGTCCCTGGAAACACCATATATTTT. The chain is built from TRBV4-3 and TRBJ1-3; a weak D match, TRBD1 (6 bases). Trimming shortened V by 3 bases and J by 2 bases, and 14 bases separated the two germline ends. CDR1 is LGHNA, CDR2 YSLEER, per germline. The CDR3 covers 16 residues.

The chain uses TRBV7-3 and TRBJ2-2, with unresolved D. The germline V gene encodes CDR1 SGHTA and CDR2 FQGTGA. Trimming shortened V by 5 bases and J by 7 bases, and 11 bases separated the two germline ends. This CDR3 comprises 13 residues. CDR3 loop: CASSPSRHGELFF. In DNA, the CDR3 is TGTGCCAGCAGCCCCTCCAGGCACGGGGAGCTGTTTTTT.

V gene TRBV27 combines with J gene TRBJ2-2; D unclear. Germline V CDR1 and CDR2: MNHEY, SMNVEV (reference sequence). The CDR3 has 14 amino acids. V was clipped by 6 bases and J by 1 base, with 9 bases between them. CDR3 loop: CASSIEVNTGELFF. CDR3 coding DNA: TGTGCCAGCAGCATAGAAGTGAACACCGGGGAGCTGTTTTTT.

The V call is TRBV7-2, the J call TRBJ2-7; no definite D call. The V end lost 4 bases, the J end lost 4 bases, and 11 bases lay between the germline ends. The V gene's germline CDR1 is SGHTA and CDR2 FQGNSA. The CDR3 runs to 13 residues. CDR3: CASSSRHNYEQYF. The DNA of the CDR3 is TGTGCCAGCAGCTCGAGACACAATTACGAGCAGTACTTC.